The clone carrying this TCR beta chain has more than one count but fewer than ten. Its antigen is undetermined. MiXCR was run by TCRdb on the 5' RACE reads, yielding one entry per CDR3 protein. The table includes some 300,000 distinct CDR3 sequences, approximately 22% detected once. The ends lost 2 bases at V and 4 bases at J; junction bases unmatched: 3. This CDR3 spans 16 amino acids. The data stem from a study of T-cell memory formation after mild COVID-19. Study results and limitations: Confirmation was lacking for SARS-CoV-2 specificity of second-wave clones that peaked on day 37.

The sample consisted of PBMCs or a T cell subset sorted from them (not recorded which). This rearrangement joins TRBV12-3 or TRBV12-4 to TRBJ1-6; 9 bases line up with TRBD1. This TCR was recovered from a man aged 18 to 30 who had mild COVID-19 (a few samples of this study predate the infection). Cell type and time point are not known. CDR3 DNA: TGTGCCAGCAGTTTAACGACAGGGGGTTATAATTCACCCCTCCACTTT. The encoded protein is CASSLTTGGYNSPLHF.